This T cell receptor (beta chain) derives from a study of T cell repertoires and HLA-DP antigens (dated by TCRdb to between 2017 and 2018). Regarding the complete study: An in vitro model of CD4+ T cell alloreactivity against allogeneic HLA-DP presented by transduced HeLa cells was used in the study. The three donors were two male and one female, with ages ranging from the 18-to-29 to the 60-to-69 age band. One alloantigen differed from self by one peptide-binding groove amino acid, whereas the other differed by ten, modelling structurally similar versus dissimilar alloantigens. Average DNA input was around 220 ng for sorted CD137+CD4+ samples, compared with about 1,100 ng for pre-culture CD4+ samples. Overall study outcomes, separate from this receptor: Limitations included only a few donors, a non-physiological HeLa antigen-presenting system, and the use of total CD4+ responder cells. Sorted CD137+ cells showed similar clonality against both alloantigens (approximately 0.4), much higher than the clonality of pre-culture samples (roughly 0.039). Average cumulative frequency of clones undetected before culture was 36.3% against one allele and over 50% against the other. The naive and memory CD4+ repertoires were not analysed as separate populations.

The immunoSEQ multiplex PCR, with forward primers for 54 TRBV segments and reverse primers for 13 TRBJ segments, was used to amplify TCRB CDR3 regions. Deep resolution, with a target of about 200,000 T cell genomes, was applied to the sequencing of pre-culture CD4+ samples. Sequencing of amplicons was performed on an Illumina HiSeq System, and 87 bp reads covering the CDR3 were generated. The original methods were these. PCR and sequencing errors in the reads were corrected, and alignment to IMGT reference sequences was used to define CDR3 regions. Template and unique rearrangement counts were estimated using synthetic template pools. Clonality was calculated as 1 minus Pielou's evenness. Richness was estimated with the Daley-Smith estimator. Repertoire overlap was measured with Morisita's index. Clones present in cultured samples but not detected in the pre-culture repertoire of the same donor were defined as low-abundance clones. In TCRdb, the immuneACCESS table is reduced to in-frame sequences with V and J assigned. These tables do not hold every clone; where another copy was compared, an unresolved V gene accounts for under half, and the others remain unexplained. V, J and clone size derive from that table, while D and trimming were established from the DNA sequence. This sample holds 65,000 to 95,000 clones; roughly 77% were observed only once. The ten largest make up about 1.6% of the sample.

In regard to this clone: What antigen it recognizes has not been identified. No base-level quality is on record; no much larger clone is a single base apart.

Untouched CD4+ T cells were isolated from Ficoll-separated PBMC by magnetic bead negative selection, reaching an average purity of around 98%. Using magnetic beads, untouched CD4+ T cells were isolated from Ficoll-separated PBMC at approximately 98% purity, with only negligible CD8+ contamination. Donors were three healthy blood donors whose buffy coats supplied peripheral blood mononuclear cells. CMV seronegative status was shared by all three donors. The DNeasy Blood & Tissue Kit was used for extraction of genomic DNA. Genomic DNA from sorted CD137+CD4+ cells and from pre-culture CD4+ baseline samples of each subject was subjected to TCRB sequencing. CDR1 and CDR2 are drawn from the germline V gene: SGHTA, FQGNSA. Spanning cysteine to phenylalanine, the CDR3 consists of 15 amino acids. CDR3 DNA is the only sequence kept; it has 45 bases, read in frame from the first base. V trim: 1 base; J trim: 1 base; unmatched bases: 2.

The sequenced sample consisted of CD4+ T cells from PBMCs. The chain uses TRBV7-2 and TRBJ2-5; TRBD2 agrees with 8 junctional bases. This sequence was found in a man aged 55 to 70 in good health and CMV-seronegative. The CDR3 sequence is CASSLVGLGQETQYF. The DNA reads as follows: TGTGCCAGCAGCTTAGTGGGACTAGGCCAAGAGACCCAGTACTTC.